The 10 T cell receptor beta chains presented below share a single source sample, sequenced in a study of tumor-infiltrating lymphocytes in primary liver carcinoma. With a constant-region primer, TCR beta cDNA was made from 400 to 550 ng of total RNA. Each TCR beta library was derived from three nested multiplex PCR rounds that employed slightly modified ARM-PCR. Running roughly 10 cycles apiece, the first two PCR rounds relied on TRBV1-TRBV30 forward primers together with a C-beta reverse primer. TCRdb re-derived calls from the multiplex PCR reads in MiXCR, one entry per CDR3 protein. The data show 320,000 or so distinct CDR3 sequences, approximately 60% seen once. Out of unsorted whole blood came the blood RNA, and germline DNA was extracted as well. Sequencing was done on a sample of peripheral blood. The receptors stem from a man aged 35 to 55 with primary liver carcinoma and hepatitis B virus infection.

This clonotype appeared a single time. This rearrangement joins TRBV19 to TRBJ2-3, with 7 bases that match TRBD2. The CDR3 contains 14 residues. J gave up 1 base and V 7 bases, and 5 bases lay outside the gene matches. Germline V CDR1 and CDR2: LNHDA, SQIVND (reference sequence). In nucleotides, the CDR3 is TGTGCCAGTAAAACAACTAGCGGCACAGATACGCAGTATTTT. This translates into CASKTTSGTDTQYF.

In regard to this clonotype: This may arise from a read error, as a much more abundant clone is one base away. The conserved phenylalanine or tryptophan normally closing the CDR3 is absent here, so this likely arose from a read error. The rearrangement joins TRBV6-2 or TRBV6-3 to TRBJ2-4; D is ambiguous. The V end was cut by 6 bases, the J end by 9 bases, with 12 bases between. Germline loops: CDR1 MNHEY, CDR2 SVGEGT. This CDR3 is built from 12 residues. The CDR3 DNA reads as TGTGCCAGCAGGGGAACGGTGGGCATTCAGTACATC. The encoded protein is CASRGTVGIQYI.

In the case of this clonotype: Germline is not matched at one junction end, which may reflect a read error. V is TRBV11-2 and J is TRBJ1-1, with D perhaps matching TRBD1 (6 bases). Germline V gene data show CDR1 as SGHAT and CDR2 as FQNNGV. The CDR3 loop spans 14 amino acids. The DNA for the CDR3 is TGTGTCAGCAGCCCGGGACAACTGAACACTGAAGCTTTCTTT. Protein sequence: CVSSPGQLNTEAFF.

This clonotype is a singleton in its sample. A junction end diverges from the germline sequence, so it may reflect a read error. The chain is built from TRBV5-1 and TRBJ2-2; 9 nucleotides align to TRBD2. The CDR3 is 16 amino acids. The germline V gene encodes CDR1 SGHRS and CDR2 YFSETQ. Here the CDR3 DNA reads TGCACCAGCAGCTCCTGGACTAGCGCCGGACCCGGGGGGCTGTTTTTT. Translation: CTSSSWTSAGPGGLFF.

This clonotype has at least ten counts. This chain links TRBV4-2 with TRBJ2-1; 8 bases match TRBD1. The CDR3 contains 15 residues. In germline, CDR1 is LGHNA, CDR2 YNFKEQ. The trim removed 0 bases at V and 9 bases at J, leaving 7 bases unmatched. CDR3 protein: CASSQEETGDTEQFF. As DNA, the CDR3 is TGTGCCAGCAGCCAAGAAGAGACAGGGGATACTGAGCAGTTCTTC.

This sequence joins TRBV5-4 and TRBJ2-7, with a weak D call TRBD2 (6 bases). This CDR3 has 15 residues. V was cut by 4 bases and J by 0 bases, with 14 bases left in between. Germline V lookup: CDR1 SGHNT, CDR2 YYREEE (reference sequence). CDR3 amino acids: CASSPSSGYSYEQYF. CDR3 bases: TGTGCCAGCAGCCCCTCCAGCGGGTACTCCTACGAGCAGTACTTC.

In the case of this clonotype: Being one base from a much bigger clone, this may be a read error. Since no conserved phenylalanine or tryptophan closes the CDR3, a read error is the likely cause. The chain recombines TRBV6-1 with TRBJ1-5; TRBD1 aligns across 9 bases. This CDR3 contains 15 residues. The J segment lost 6 bases and the V segment lost 6 bases, leaving 9 bases of the junction unmatched. Per the germline V gene, CDR1 is MNHNS and CDR2 is SASEGT. The CDR3 loop is CASSGGQGVFQPQHI. The CDR3 DNA sequence: TGTGCCAGCAGCGGGGGACAGGGTGTATTTCAGCCCCAGCATATT.

Points on this clonotype: Because it lacks the conserved phenylalanine or tryptophan at the end, this CDR3 is likely a read error. V usage is TRBV5-6 and J usage is TRBJ2-7; 8 bases match TRBD2. Trimming took 0 bases from V and 3 from J; bases not matched to a gene: 2. Germline CDR1 reads SGHDT; CDR2 reads YYEEEE. The CDR3 is made up of 14 amino acids. The CDR3 spells CASSLVSGSYEQYL. In DNA, the CDR3 is TGTGCCAGCAGCTTGGTCAGCGGGAGCTACGAGCAGTACTTA.

The chain combines TRBV21-1 with TRBJ2-7; the table's D call, TRBD2, has no DNA check behind it. TRBV21-1 corresponds to a pseudogene. The CDR3 runs 17 residues. The CDR3 here is CASSLTELAGLFYEQYF. The CDR3 bases are TGTGCCAGCAGCCTCACGGAACTAGCGGGACTATTTTACGAGCAGTACTTC.

The V gene is TRBV5-1, the J gene TRBJ2-1, with 8 positions matching TRBD2. From germline, CDR1 is SGHRS and CDR2 YFSETQ. V dropped 5 bases and J dropped 0; count of bases not matched to a gene: 1. This CDR3 contains 14 residues. CDR3 protein: CASRTSDSYNEQFF. The CDR3 DNA reads TGCGCCAGCAGGACTAGCGACTCCTACAATGAGCAGTTCTTC.